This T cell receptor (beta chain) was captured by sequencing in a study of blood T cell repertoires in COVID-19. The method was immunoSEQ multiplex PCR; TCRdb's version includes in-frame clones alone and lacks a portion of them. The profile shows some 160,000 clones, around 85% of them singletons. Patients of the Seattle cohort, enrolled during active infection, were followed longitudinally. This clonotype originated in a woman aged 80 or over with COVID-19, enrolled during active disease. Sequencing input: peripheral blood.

The CDR3: CASSLGGSNEKLFF. The CDR3 DNA reads TGTGCCAGCAGCCTCGGGGGGTCTAATGAAAAACTGTTTTTT. The chain has TRBV7-8 and TRBJ1-4; D perhaps matches TRBD1 (5 bases). CDR1 is SGHVS, CDR2 FQNEAQ, per germline. The CDR3 has 14 amino acids. V was cut by 5 bases and J by 3 bases, with 10 bases left in between.